This note documents a single TCR beta chain sequence. Its antigen is unknown. This sample was taken from a study of shared clonotypes between healthy human individuals. Every contributor of samples was a Caucasian grown-up residing in Nashville, Tennessee. Produced via immunoSEQ multiplex PCR; TCRdb's table is partial and in-frame only. Here the sample spans approximately 1.5 million clones, about 98.5% being singletons. Findings and limits, study-wide: Although depth was large, rarefaction showed that sequencing of the sorted subsets was incomplete. Clonotypes shared by all four sorted-subset donors had higher generation probabilities than non-shared clonotypes.

CDR3 length equals 14 residues. Germline values: CDR1 MDHEN, CDR2 SYDVKM. V was cut by 7 bases and J by 7 bases, with 17 bases left in between. Sequenced: naive CD4+ T cells sorted from blood. Specified subset: CD45RA+ positively selected. The receptor's source is a man aged 30 to 45 in good health. The rearrangement joins TRBV28 to TRBJ1-3; D perhaps matches TRBD1 (5 bases). This chain's CDR3 is CASTPGQGWNTIYF. The CDR3 DNA reads TGTGCCAGCACCCCGGGGCAGGGATGGAACACCATATATTTT. The full variable domain, in which reference TRBV28 and TRBJ1-3 provide the parts outside the CDR3, is DVKVTQSSRYLVKRTGEKVFLECVQDMDHENMFWYRQDPGLGLRLIYFSYDVKMKEKGDIPEGYSVSREKKERFSLILESASTNQTSMYLCASTPGQGWNTIYFGEGSWLTVV.